This T cell receptor beta chain was documented in a study of post-analysis software for immune sequencing data. About the study: In terms of disease course, relapsing-remitting, secondary progressive and progressive-relapsing multiple sclerosis were included. Findings and caveats of the study: Comparison of patients with controls showed five or six TRBV segments more frequent in patients, TRBV5-6, TRBV5-1 and TRBV20-1 among them. Samples prepared in the same batch strongly co-clustered by F measure. Controls significantly exceeded multiple sclerosis patients in normalized Chao1 diversity.

CDR1 is SGHTA and CDR2 is FQGNSA in the germline V gene. The germline V and J ends were trimmed by 5 bases and 5 bases, with 18 bases remaining between them. The CDR3 loop spans 15 amino acids. With regard to this clonotype: Its antigen is not identified.

Carried by the TCR beta cDNA libraries were unique molecular identifiers. Around 450,000 cDNA molecules were recovered from an input of about 1 to 10 million T cells. Each CDR3 protein gets one entry after TCRdb re-called the PCR reads with MiXCR. Among 750,000 to 900,000 distinct CDR3 sequences listed, under 60% were seen once. This receptor was taken from a girl aged 5 to 17 with multiple sclerosis. V is TRBV7-2 and J is TRBJ1-2, with a weak D call TRBD1 (6 bases). The sequenced sample consisted of blood. This CDR3 reads CASSAGGAGDYGYTF. CDR3 nucleotides: TGTGCCAGCAGCGCCGGCGGAGCAGGGGATTATGGCTACACCTTC.